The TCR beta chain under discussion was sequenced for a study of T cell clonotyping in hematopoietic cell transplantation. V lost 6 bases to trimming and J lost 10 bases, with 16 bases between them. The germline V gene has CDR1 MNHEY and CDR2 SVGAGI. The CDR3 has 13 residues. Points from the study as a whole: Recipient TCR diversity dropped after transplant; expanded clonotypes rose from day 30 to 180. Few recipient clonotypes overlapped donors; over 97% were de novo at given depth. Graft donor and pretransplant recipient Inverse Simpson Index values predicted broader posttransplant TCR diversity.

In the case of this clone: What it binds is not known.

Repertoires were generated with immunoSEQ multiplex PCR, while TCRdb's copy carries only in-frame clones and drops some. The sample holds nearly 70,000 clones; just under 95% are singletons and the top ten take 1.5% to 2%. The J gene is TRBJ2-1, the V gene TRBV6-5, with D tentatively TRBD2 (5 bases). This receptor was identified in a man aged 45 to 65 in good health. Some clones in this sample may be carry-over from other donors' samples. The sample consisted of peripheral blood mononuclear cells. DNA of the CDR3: TGTGCCAGCAGCCCAAGCGGAGGCTCCGAGCAGTTCTTC. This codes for CASSPSGGSEQFF.